The next 24 T cell receptor beta chains were all read from a single sample in a study of beta chain features in type 1 diabetes. Reverse transcription of all isolated RNA meant that expressed TCRB transcripts were sequenced. Sequencing used immunoSEQ multiplex PCR; TCRdb keeps in-frame clones, though not all of them. The table has 250,000 to 350,000 clones, 14% seen once; the top ten hold 0.015% to 0.02%. Antigens of these TCRs are unknown. General study points: TCRB CDR3s from Type 1 diabetes patients were moderately but significantly shorter in all four CD4+ subsets.

Source material: naive CD4+ T cells from blood. The receptors originated from a man under 40 with type 1 diabetes.

This chain connects TRBV5-1 to TRBJ2-7; 7 bases map to TRBD1. This CDR3 comprises 16 residues. Trimming cost V 0 bases and J 2 bases; bases outside gene matches: 8. Germline V gene lookup returns CDR1 SGHRS and CDR2 YFSETQ. CDR3 region: CASSLALTGSPYEQYF. DNA for the CDR3: TGCGCCAGCAGCTTGGCCCTGACAGGGTCCCCCTACGAGCAGTACTTC. The whole variable domain, filled in from reference TRBV5-1 and TRBJ2-7, reads KAGVTQTPRYLIKTRGQQVTLSCSPISGHRSVSWYQQTPGQGLQFLFEYFSETQRNKGNFPGRFSGRQFSNSRSEMNVSTLELGDSALYLCASSLALTGSPYEQYFGPGTRLTVT.

V usage is TRBV2 and J usage is TRBJ2-1, with 13 bases identical to TRBD2. Germline CDR1 SNHLY, CDR2 FYNNEI. This CDR3 is 14 amino acids long. V lost 6 bases and J lost 8; bases outside the gene matches: 4. The CDR3 DNA follows: TGTGCCAGCAGACTCGGACTAGCGGGAGATGAGCAGTTCTTC. It is translated as CASRLGLAGDEQFF. Combining the CDR3 with reference TRBV2 and TRBJ2-1 gives the whole variable domain EPEVTQTPSHQVTQMGQEVILRCVPISNHLYFYWYRQILGQKVEFLVSFYNNEISEKSEIFDDQFSVERPDGSNFTLKIRSTKLEDSAMYFCASRLGLAGDEQFFGPGTRLTVL.

This chain uses TRBV11-2 with TRBJ2-1, with D possibly TRBD1 on 5 matching bases. The V and J ends lost 8 bases and 7 bases respectively, with 9 bases between them. Germline assignment: CDR1 SGHAT and CDR2 FQNNGV. The CDR3 spans 11 residues. The chain's CDR3 is CASWTRNEQFF. The DNA for the CDR3 is TGTGCCAGCTGGACAAGAAATGAGCAGTTCTTC. Full variable domain (rest looked up from reference TRBV11-2 and TRBJ2-1): EAGVAQSPRYKIIEKRQSVAFWCNPISGHATLYWYQQILGQGPKLLIQFQNNGVVDDSQLPKDRFSAERLKGVDSTLKIQPAKLEDSAVYLCASWTRNEQFFGPGTRLTVL.

The chain employs TRBV5-1 and TRBJ1-4, with a possible D match to TRBD1 (5 bases). The CDR3 covers 14 residues. V shed 4 bases and J shed 8 bases, with 15 bases lying between them. From germline, CDR1 is SGHRS and CDR2 YFSETQ. This chain's CDR3 is CASSPGGADEKLFF. In DNA, the CDR3 is TGCGCCAGCAGCCCCGGCGGGGCGGACGAAAAACTGTTTTTT.

This clone was seen only a few times. This sequence joins TRBV5-5 and TRBJ1-1; TRBD1 is a possible D gene (5 bases). CDR3 length: 14 amino acids. V lost 0 bases, J lost 0 bases, and 6 bases lay in between. CDR1 is SGHKS, CDR2 YYEKEE, per germline (reference sequence). CDR3 sequence reads: CASSLGGMNTEAFF. The CDR3 region has the DNA TGTGCCAGCAGCTTGGGGGGCATGAACACTGAAGCTTTCTTT.

This clone was seen only a few times. The chain uses TRBV5-1 and TRBJ2-5; 7 bases fit TRBD2. Germline CDR1 SGHRS, CDR2 YFSETQ. CDR3 length: 14 amino acids. Unmatched junction bases numbered 3, after V lost 0 bases and J lost 4 bases. The CDR3 DNA is TGCGCCAGCAGCTTGGAAGGACTAGTAGAGACCCAGTACTTC. Amino acid sequence: CASSLEGLVETQYF.

The chain combines TRBV28 with TRBJ2-5; D possibly corresponds to TRBD1 (5 bases). The germline CDR1 and CDR2 sequences are MDHEN and SYDVKM. V lost 4 bases, J lost 5 bases, and 14 bases lay in between. The CDR3 runs to 14 residues. CDR3 nucleotides: TGTGCCAGCAGTTCGGAATCAGGGTATGAGACCCAGTACTTC. Its translation: CASSSESGYETQYF.

This clone came up a few times. The rearrangement joins TRBV4-3 to TRBJ1-2; D is ambiguous. From germline, CDR1 is LGHNA and CDR2 YSLEER. Between the trimmed V and J ends, which lost 0 bases and 0 bases, there was a span of 14 bases. There are 17 residues in the CDR3. The CDR3, as DNA: TGCGCCAGCAGCCAAGAGTTGGCCTCCAGGTCTAACTATGGCTACACCTTC. Its translation is CASSQELASRSNYGYTF.

The genes are TRBV27 and TRBJ1-1; D gene ambiguous. Germline CDR1 and CDR2: MNHEY and SMNVEV (reference sequence). Trimming took off 3 bases at V and 1 base at J, with 6 bases between the two ends. CDR3 length: 13 residues. The CDR3 region is CASSFVQNTEAFF. CDR3 in DNA: TGTGCCAGCAGTTTTGTACAGAACACTGAAGCTTTCTTT.

A few counts support this clone. V and J are TRBV5-1 and TRBJ2-7; D may be TRBD1 (6 bases). Trimming pared 2 bases from V and 6 bases from J, leaving 15 bases between. This CDR3 has 14 amino acids. Germline V gene sequence: CDR1 SGHRS, CDR2 YFSETQ. The DNA of the CDR3 is TGCGCCAGCAGCTTTGACGGGGCAGGGGTCGAGCAGTACTTC. Its translation: CASSFDGAGVEQYF.

The chain couples TRBV25-1 to TRBJ2-3, with D hard to call. Germline values: CDR1 MGHDK, CDR2 SYGVNS. Trimming took off 3 bases at V and 5 bases at J, with 6 bases between the two ends. The CDR3 spans 12 residues. This CDR3 is CASSDYGDTQYF. The CDR3 DNA is TGTGCCAGCAGTGATTACGGAGATACGCAGTATTTT.

This chain uses TRBV7-8 with TRBJ2-1; D remains ambiguous. Germline loops: CDR1 SGHVS, CDR2 FQNEAQ. The V and J ends lost 1 base and 7 bases respectively, with 8 bases between them. This CDR3 is built from 13 residues. CDR3 DNA: TGTGCCAGCAGCTTAGATAGTCCGAATGAGCAGTTCTTC. It codes for CASSLDSPNEQFF.

There are a few counts of this clone. The chain recombines TRBV4-2 with TRBJ2-2; D is possibly TRBD2 (5 bases). The CDR3 contains 14 residues. Trimming took off 5 bases at V and 5 bases at J, with 12 bases between the two ends. Looked up from germline, CDR1 is LGHNA and CDR2 is YNFKEQ. This CDR3 is CASSYTTRTGELFF. The CDR3 DNA reads as TGTGCCAGCAGCTATACAACTAGGACCGGGGAGCTGTTTTTT.

The sample holds a few counts of this clone. This rearrangement joins TRBV29-1 to TRBJ1-1, with D tentatively TRBD1 (6 bases). Germline V gene lookup returns CDR1 SQVTM and CDR2 ANQGSEA. The CDR3 is 12 amino acids. V was pared by 4 bases and J by 3 bases, with 9 bases between. CDR3 region: CSVGRQDTEAFF. The CDR3 bases are TGCAGCGTTGGGAGACAGGACACTGAAGCTTTCTTT.

This chain joins TRBV5-1 and TRBJ2-1, with 10 bases aligning to TRBD1. Germline V gene lookup returns CDR1 SGHRS and CDR2 YFSETQ. After removal of 0 bases from V and 8 bases from J, the junction contained 5 bases not matched to a gene. The CDR3 is 15 amino acids. As DNA, the CDR3 is TGCGCCAGCAGCTTGGCGGGGGGACAGGGGTATGAGCAGTTCTTC. Its protein is CASSLAGGQGYEQFF.

The rearrangement uses TRBV6-6 and TRBJ2-1; D not resolved. The CDR3 contains 12 residues. The ends were cut back, 7 bases at V and 8 bases at J, with 12 bases in the middle. The V gene's germline CDR1 is MNHNY and CDR2 SVGAGI (reference sequence). CDR3 nucleotides: TGTGCCAGCACCGCAGCGAGCGATGAGCAGTTCTTC. Amino acids: CASTAASDEQFF.

The rearrangement uses TRBV28 and TRBJ2-7, with unresolved D. V was pared by 5 bases and J by 4 bases, with 9 bases between. Per the germline V gene, CDR1 is MDHEN and CDR2 is SYDVKM. The length of the CDR3 is 12 residues. CDR3 sequence: CASSPLGYEQYF. The DNA of the CDR3 is TGTGCCAGCAGTCCCCTCGGGTACGAGCAGTACTTC.

The J gene is TRBJ2-5, the V gene TRBV9; 8 bases map to TRBD1. Trimming removed 3 bases from V and 1 base from J; junction bases left unmatched: 2. The germline CDR1 and CDR2 sequences are SGDLS and YYNGEE. The CDR3 runs to 14 residues. CDR3 DNA: TGTGCCAGCAGCGCAGGGGGCGGCCAAGAGACCCAGTACTTC. Residues: CASSAGGGQETQYF. The entire variable domain, with the rest obtained from reference TRBV9 and TRBJ2-5, is as follows: DSGVTQTPKHLITATGQRVTLRCSPRSGDLSVYWYQQSLDQGLQFLIQYYNGEERAKGNILERFSAQQFPDLHSELNLSSLELGDSALYFCASSAGGGQETQYFGPGTRLLVL.

The V and J genes are TRBV6-5 and TRBJ2-4; 8 nucleotides align to TRBD1. Trimming at V came to 8 bases and at J to 4 bases, leaving 7 bases not matched to a gene. The CDR3 has 14 residues. Germline lookup yields CDR1 MNHEY and CDR2 SVGAGI. The CDR3 loop reads CASSSDRAKNIQYF. As DNA, the CDR3 is TGTGCCAGCTCCTCGGACAGGGCAAAAAACATTCAGTACTTC.

The chain couples TRBV5-6 to TRBJ1-5; 7 bases are a match to TRBD1. The germline CDR1 and CDR2 sequences are SGHDT and YYEEEE. Trimming cost V 4 bases and J 9 bases; bases outside gene matches: 10. The CDR3 runs 14 residues. The CDR3 coding sequence is TGTGCCAGCAGCGGACGGACAGGTCCGGGGCCCCAGCATTTT. It encodes CASSGRTGPGPQHF.

The V call is TRBV15, the J call TRBJ1-4, with 8 bases lining up with TRBD1. V lost 1 base, J lost 6 bases, and 4 bases stayed unmatched. Germline lookup yields CDR1 LNHNV and CDR2 YYDKDF (reference sequence). The CDR3 contains 15 residues. Here the CDR3 reads CATSRVSGGYEKLFF. CDR3 DNA: TGTGCCACCAGCAGAGTTTCAGGGGGCTATGAAAAACTGTTTTTT.

The gene calls are TRBV10-3 and TRBJ2-5; possibly TRBD1 for D (6 bases). CDR1 and CDR2 (germline): ENHRY, SYGVKD. V lost 11 bases to trimming and J lost 2 bases, with 21 bases between them. The length of the CDR3 is 15 residues. The CDR3 nucleotides read TGTGCCGTCGTGGTCGTGGGACAACCTCAAGAGACCCAGTACTTC. As protein: CAVVVVGQPQETQYF.

The chain uses TRBV29-1 and TRBJ1-1, with D hard to call. The CDR3 contains 12 residues. The V end was cut by 3 bases, the J end by 7 bases, with 12 bases between. In germline, CDR1 is SQVTM, CDR2 ANQGSEA. This CDR3 is CSVEAWAGEAFF. The CDR3 DNA follows: TGCAGCGTTGAGGCGTGGGCCGGTGAAGCTTTCTTT.

This clone has more than one count but fewer than ten. The chain couples TRBV7-8 to TRBJ1-1, with 9 bases matching TRBD1. This CDR3 has 13 residues. V lost 5 bases, J lost 10 bases, and 8 bases stayed unmatched. Per the germline V gene, CDR1 is SGHVS and CDR2 is FQNEAQ. The CDR3 reads CASSETGGLGAFF. The CDR3 region has the DNA TGTGCCAGCAGCGAAACAGGGGGCCTCGGAGCTTTCTTT.